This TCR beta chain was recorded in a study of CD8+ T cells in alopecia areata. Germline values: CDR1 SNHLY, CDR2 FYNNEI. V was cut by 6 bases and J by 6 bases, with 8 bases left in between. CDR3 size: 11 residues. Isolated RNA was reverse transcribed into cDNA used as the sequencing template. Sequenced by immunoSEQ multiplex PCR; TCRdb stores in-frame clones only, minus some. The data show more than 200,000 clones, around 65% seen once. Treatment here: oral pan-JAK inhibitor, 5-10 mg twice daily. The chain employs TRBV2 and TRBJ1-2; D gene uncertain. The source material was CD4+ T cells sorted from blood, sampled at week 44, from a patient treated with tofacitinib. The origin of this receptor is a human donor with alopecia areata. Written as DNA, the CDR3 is TGTGCCAGCAGCATTAGGGATGGCTACACCTTC. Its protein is CASSIRDGYTF.